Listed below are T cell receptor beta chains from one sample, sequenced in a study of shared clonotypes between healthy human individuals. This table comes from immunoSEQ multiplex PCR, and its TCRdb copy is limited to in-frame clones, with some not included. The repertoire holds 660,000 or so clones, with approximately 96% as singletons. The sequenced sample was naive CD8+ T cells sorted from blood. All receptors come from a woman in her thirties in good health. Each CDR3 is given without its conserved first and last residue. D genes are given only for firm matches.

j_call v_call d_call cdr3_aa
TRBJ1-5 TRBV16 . ASSLNGGGQPQH
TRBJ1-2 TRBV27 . ASSLTSDGFGYT
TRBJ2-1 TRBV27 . ASSYYSGSYNEQF
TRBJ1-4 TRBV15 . ATSRAGGEKLF
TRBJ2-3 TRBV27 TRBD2 ASSFLAGGSTDTQY
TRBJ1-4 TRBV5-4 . ASSLVPTNEKLF
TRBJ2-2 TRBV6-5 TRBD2 ASSYSTGRATGELF
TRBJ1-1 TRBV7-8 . ASSLVFRGRFRGTEAF
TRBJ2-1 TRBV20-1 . SASGLPLGF
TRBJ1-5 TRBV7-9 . ASSLGDQPQH
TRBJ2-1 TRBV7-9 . ASSAWADSYNEQF